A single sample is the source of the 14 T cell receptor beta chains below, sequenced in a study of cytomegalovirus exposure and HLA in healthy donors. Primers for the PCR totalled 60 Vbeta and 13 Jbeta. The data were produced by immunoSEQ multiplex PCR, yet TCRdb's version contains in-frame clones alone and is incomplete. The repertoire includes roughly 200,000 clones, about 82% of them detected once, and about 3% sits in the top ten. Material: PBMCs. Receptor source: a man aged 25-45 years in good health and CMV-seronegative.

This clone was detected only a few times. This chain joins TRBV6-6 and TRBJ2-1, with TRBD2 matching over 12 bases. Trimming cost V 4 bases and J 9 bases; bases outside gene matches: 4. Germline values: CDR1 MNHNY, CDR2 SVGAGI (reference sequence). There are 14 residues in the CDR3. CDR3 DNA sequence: TGTGCCAGCAGTTCTAGCGGGGGGGCTTTTGAGCAGTTCTTC. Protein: CASSSSGGAFEQFF.

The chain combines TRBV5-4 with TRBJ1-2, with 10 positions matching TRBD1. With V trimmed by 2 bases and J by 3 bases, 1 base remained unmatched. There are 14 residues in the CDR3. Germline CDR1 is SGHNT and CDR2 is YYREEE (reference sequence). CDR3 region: CASSFDRGHYGYTF. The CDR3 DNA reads TGTGCCAGCAGCTTCGACAGGGGGCACTATGGCTACACCTTC.

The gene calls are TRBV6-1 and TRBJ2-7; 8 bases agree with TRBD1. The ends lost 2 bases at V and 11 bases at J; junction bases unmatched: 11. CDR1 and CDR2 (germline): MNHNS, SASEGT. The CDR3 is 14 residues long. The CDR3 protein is CASSERTDRERKYF. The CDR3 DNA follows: TGTGCCAGCAGTGAAAGAACGGACAGGGAAAGAAAGTACTTC.

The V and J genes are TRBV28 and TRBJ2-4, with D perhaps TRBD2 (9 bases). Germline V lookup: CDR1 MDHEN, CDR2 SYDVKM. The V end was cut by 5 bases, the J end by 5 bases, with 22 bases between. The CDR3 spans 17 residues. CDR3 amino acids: CASSLPGGGGAENIQYF. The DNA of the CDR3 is TGTGCCAGCAGTCTCCCAGGGGGCGGGGGGGCCGAAAACATTCAGTACTTC.

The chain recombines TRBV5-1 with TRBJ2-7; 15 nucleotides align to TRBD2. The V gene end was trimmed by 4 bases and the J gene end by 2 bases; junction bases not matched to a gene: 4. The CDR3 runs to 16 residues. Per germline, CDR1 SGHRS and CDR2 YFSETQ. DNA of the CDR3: TGCGCCAGCAGCCCCGGACTAGCGGGGGGGCCCTACGAGCAGTACTTC. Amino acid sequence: CASSPGLAGGPYEQYF.

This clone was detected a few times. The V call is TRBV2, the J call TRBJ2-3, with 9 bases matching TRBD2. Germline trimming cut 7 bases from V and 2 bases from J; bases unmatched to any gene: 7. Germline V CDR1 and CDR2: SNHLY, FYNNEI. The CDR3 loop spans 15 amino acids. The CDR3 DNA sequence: TGTGCCAGCAATGTCCAGCGGGGGGACACAGATACGCAGTATTTT. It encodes CASNVQRGDTDTQYF.

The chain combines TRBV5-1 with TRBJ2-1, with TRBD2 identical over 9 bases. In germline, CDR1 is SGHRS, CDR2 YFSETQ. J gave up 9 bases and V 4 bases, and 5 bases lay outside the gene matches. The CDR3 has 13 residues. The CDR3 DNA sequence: TGCGCCAGCAGCATGGCGGGGGGGCCTGAGCAGTTCTTC. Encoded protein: CASSMAGGPEQFF. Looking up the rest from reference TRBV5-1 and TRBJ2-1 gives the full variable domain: KAGVTQTPRYLIKTRGQQVTLSCSPISGHRSVSWYQQTPGQGLQFLFEYFSETQRNKGNFPGRFSGRQFSNSRSEMNVSTLELGDSALYLCASSMAGGPEQFFGPGTRLTVL.

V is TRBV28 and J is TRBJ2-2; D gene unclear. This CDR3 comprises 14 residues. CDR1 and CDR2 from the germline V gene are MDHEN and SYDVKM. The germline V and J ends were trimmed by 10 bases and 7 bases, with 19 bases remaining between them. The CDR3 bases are TGTGCCACCTCCTTTCCCGTCCTAGGCGGGGAGCTGTTTTTT. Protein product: CATSFPVLGGELFF. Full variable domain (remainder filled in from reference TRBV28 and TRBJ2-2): DVKVTQSSRYLVKRTGEKVFLECVQDMDHENMFWYRQDPGLGLRLIYFSYDVKMKEKGDIPEGYSVSREKKERFSLILESASTNQTSMYLCATSFPVLGGELFFGEGSRLTVL.

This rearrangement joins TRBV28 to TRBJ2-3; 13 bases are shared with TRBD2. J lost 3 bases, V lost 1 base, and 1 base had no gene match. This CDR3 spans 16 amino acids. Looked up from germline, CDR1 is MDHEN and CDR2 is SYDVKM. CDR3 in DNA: TGTGCCAGCAGTTTATTGGGACTAGCGGGGACAGATACGCAGTATTTT. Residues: CASSLLGLAGTDTQYF.

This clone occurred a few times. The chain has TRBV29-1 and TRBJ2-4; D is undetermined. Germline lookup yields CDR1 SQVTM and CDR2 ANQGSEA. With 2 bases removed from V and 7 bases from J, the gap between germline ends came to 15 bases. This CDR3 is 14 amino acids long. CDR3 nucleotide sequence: TGCAGCGTTGAATCCATAGTTGCCACGAACATTCAGTACTTC. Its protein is CSVESIVATNIQYF.

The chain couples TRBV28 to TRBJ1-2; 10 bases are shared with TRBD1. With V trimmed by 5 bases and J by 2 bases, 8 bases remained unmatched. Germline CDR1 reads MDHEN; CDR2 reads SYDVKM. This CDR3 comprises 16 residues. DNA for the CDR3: TGTGCCAGCAGTCCCCCAGCGACAGGGGGCAACTATGGCTACACCTTC. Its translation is CASSPPATGGNYGYTF.

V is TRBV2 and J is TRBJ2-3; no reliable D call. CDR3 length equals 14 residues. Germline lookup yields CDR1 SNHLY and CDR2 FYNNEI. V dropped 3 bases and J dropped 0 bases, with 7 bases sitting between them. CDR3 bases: TGTGCCAGCAGTGACAGTCCTAGCACAGATACGCAGTATTTT. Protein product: CASSDSPSTDTQYF.

CDR3 coding DNA: TGTGCCAGCAGTTCGGGACAGGGAATCCCCTACGAGCAGTACTTC. Translation: CASSSGQGIPYEQYF. The rearrangement uses TRBV6-5 and TRBJ2-7; TRBD1 matches 9 bases. This CDR3 is built from 15 residues. V was clipped by 4 bases and J by 2 bases; unmatched bases: 6. Germline V gives CDR1 MNHEY, CDR2 SVGAGI.

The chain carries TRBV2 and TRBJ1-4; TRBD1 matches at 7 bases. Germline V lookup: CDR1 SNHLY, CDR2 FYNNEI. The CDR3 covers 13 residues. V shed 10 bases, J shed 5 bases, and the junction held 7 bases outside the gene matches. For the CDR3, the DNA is TGTGCCACTGGACAGGCCGAAAATGAAAAACTGTTTTTT. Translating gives CATGQAENEKLFF. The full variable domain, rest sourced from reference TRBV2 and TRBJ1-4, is EPEVTQTPSHQVTQMGQEVILRCVPISNHLYFYWYRQILGQKVEFLVSFYNNEISEKSEIFDDQFSVERPDGSNFTLKIRSTKLEDSAMYFCATGQAENEKLFFGSGTQLSVL.